What follows are 16 T cell receptor beta chains derived from one specimen sequenced in a study of a mutant IDH1 vaccine in newly diagnosed glioma. Repertoires were generated with immunoSEQ multiplex PCR, while TCRdb's copy carries only in-frame clones and drops some. The sample has some 58,000 clones; about four fifths are singletons. Documented time point: week 35, safety follow-up. All doses held 300 ug of mutant IDH1 20-mer peptide, with topical imiquimod. These receptors have no known antigen. Sample: PBMCs, taken from a glioma patient whose treatment included an IDH1 peptide vaccine. These receptors were obtained from a middle-aged man with glioma.

The CDR3 loop is CASSLVSGPEAFF. Written as DNA, the CDR3 is TGTGCCAGCAGCTTAGTATCCGGCCCTGAAGCTTTCTTT. The rearrangement links TRBV7-8 to TRBJ1-1; no reliable D call. The CDR3 spans 13 residues. Trimming shortened V by 1 base and J by 6 bases, and 9 bases separated the two germline ends. CDR1 and CDR2 (germline): SGHVS, FQNEAQ.

The chain has TRBV6-5 and TRBJ2-7; 7 bases map to TRBD1. The CDR3 covers 14 residues. Trimming removed 6 bases from V and 7 bases from J; junction bases left unmatched: 12. From germline, CDR1 is MNHEY and CDR2 SVGAGI. The CDR3 bases are TGTGCCAGCAGCCGAGACAGGGTACAATATGAGCAGTACTTC. The encoded protein is CASSRDRVQYEQYF.

This clone was counted once. The chain employs TRBV6-1 and TRBJ1-4; D might be TRBD1 (5 bases). The germline V and J ends were trimmed by 1 base and 2 bases, with 8 bases remaining between them. This CDR3 has 15 residues. Germline values: CDR1 MNHNS, CDR2 SASEGT. The CDR3 region has the DNA TGTGCCAGCAGTGAAGGGGGACGGACTAATGAAAAACTGTTTTTT. Its translation is CASSEGGRTNEKLFF.

The chain recombines TRBV7-2 with TRBJ2-3; the D gene is possibly TRBD2 (7 bases). The CDR3 is made up of 18 amino acids. V was pared by 3 bases and J by 4 bases, with 23 bases between. Germline CDR1 reads SGHTA; CDR2 reads FQGNSA. The CDR3, as DNA: TGTGCCAGCAGCTTCTCGCGCATGCGGCGGGGGCCCGCAGATACGCAGTATTTT. Translation: CASSFSRMRRGPADTQYF.

The chain joins TRBV2 to TRBJ1-2; no clear D gene. This CDR3 region has 14 residues. Germline CDR1 and CDR2: SNHLY and FYNNEI. Between the trimmed V and J ends, which lost 6 bases and 3 bases, there was a span of 14 bases. CDR3 sequence (DNA): TGTGCCAGCAGCGGGATGAGGGTGGACTATGGCTACACCTTC. Translating gives CASSGMRVDYGYTF.

CDR3 in amino acids: CASSFGQGVGDTQYF. In nucleotides, the CDR3 is TGCGCCAGCAGCTTCGGACAGGGGGTGGGAGATACGCAGTATTTT. The rearrangement uses TRBV5-1 and TRBJ2-3, with TRBD1 matching 10 bases. CDR3 length: 15 amino acids. CDR1 is SGHRS and CDR2 is YFSETQ in the germline V gene. The ends lost 2 bases at V and 5 bases at J; junction bases unmatched: 5. The whole variable domain, remainder taken from reference TRBV5-1 and TRBJ2-3, is KAGVTQTPRYLIKTRGQQVTLSCSPISGHRSVSWYQQTPGQGLQFLFEYFSETQRNKGNFPGRFSGRQFSNSRSEMNVSTLELGDSALYLCASSFGQGVGDTQYFGPGTRLTVL.

The chain combines TRBV6-1 with TRBJ1-1, with a weak D call TRBD1 (5 bases). With 6 bases removed from V and 4 bases from J, the gap between germline ends came to 15 bases. CDR1 is MNHNS, CDR2 SASEGT, per germline. The CDR3 loop spans 14 amino acids. The DNA of the CDR3 is TGTGCCAGCAGAAACCTCTGGGGGGGCACTGAAGCTTTCTTT. It specifies CASRNLWGGTEAFF.

V usage is TRBV19 and J usage is TRBJ2-2; D possibly corresponds to TRBD2 (7 bases). The V end lost 7 bases, the J end lost 6 bases, and 18 bases lay between the germline ends. CDR1 and CDR2 (germline): LNHDA, SQIVND (reference sequence). The CDR3 length is 15 residues. The CDR3 region is CASNGGGSGAGELFF. For the CDR3, the DNA is TGTGCCAGTAACGGGGGCGGGAGTGGAGCCGGGGAGCTGTTTTTT.

The CDR3 DNA is TGTGCCAGCAGACAGGACTCTAACTATGGCTACACCTTC. Its translation is CASRQDSNYGYTF. The rearrangement joins TRBV6-5 to TRBJ1-2; a weak D match, TRBD1 (5 bases). V gave up 6 bases and J gave up 0 bases, with 8 bases separating them. Germline lookup yields CDR1 MNHEY and CDR2 SVGAGI. The CDR3 length is 13 residues.

The chain combines TRBV15 with TRBJ2-7, with D possibly being TRBD1 (6 bases). Trimming shortened V by 5 bases and J by 2 bases, and 13 bases separated the two germline ends. Germline assignment: CDR1 LNHNV and CDR2 YYDKDF (reference sequence). The CDR3 totals 14 residues. DNA for the CDR3: TGTGCCACCAGCGGCCGGGACATTACCTACGAGCAGTACTTC. Protein: CATSGRDITYEQYF.

The rearrangement joins TRBV5-6 to TRBJ1-4; no firm D call. Trimming took 2 bases from V and 6 from J, leaving 17 bases between them. Germline lookup yields CDR1 SGHDT and CDR2 YYEEEE. The CDR3 covers 16 residues. The CDR3 DNA reads as TGTGCCAGCAGCTTAATGGCTCGGAGGGTGGATGAAAAACTGTTTTTT. Protein: CASSLMARRVDEKLFF.

The rearrangement joins TRBV10-3 to TRBJ2-5; perhaps TRBD1 as D (7 bases). Germline CDR1 reads ENHRY; CDR2 reads SYGVKD. V was trimmed by 5 bases and J by 5 bases, leaving 18 bases between them. This CDR3 has 15 amino acids. The CDR3 is CAISRTGRRGETQYF. The CDR3 DNA reads as TGTGCCATCAGTCGGACAGGACGACGGGGGGAGACCCAGTACTTC.

The gene calls are TRBV28 and TRBJ2-3, with D perhaps given as TRBD1 or TRBD2 (6 bases each). The CDR3 covers 14 residues. Between the trimmed V and J ends, which lost 7 bases and 1 base, there was a span of 12 bases. The V gene's germline CDR1 is MDHEN and CDR2 SYDVKM. The CDR3 DNA sequence: TGTGCCAGCAATAGGGGGGCGGGCACAGATACGCAGTATTTT. This sequence encodes CASNRGAGTDTQYF. The whole variable domain, filled in from reference TRBV28 and TRBJ2-3, reads DVKVTQSSRYLVKRTGEKVFLECVQDMDHENMFWYRQDPGLGLRLIYFSYDVKMKEKGDIPEGYSVSREKKERFSLILESASTNQTSMYLCASNRGAGTDTQYFGPGTRLTVL.

This chain connects TRBV6-5 to TRBJ1-5, with D uncertain. Deletions cut 6 bases from V and 1 base from J, with 13 bases between. The CDR3 length is 15 residues. Per germline, CDR1 MNHEY and CDR2 SVGAGI. CDR3 sequence: CASRMRRLSNQPQHF. In nucleotides, the CDR3 is TGTGCCAGCAGAATGAGGAGGCTGAGCAATCAGCCCCAGCATTTT.

The chain has TRBV19 and TRBJ1-4; TRBD1 matches at 8 bases. Germline CDR1 LNHDA, CDR2 SQIVND (reference sequence). CDR3 length: 14 amino acids. V lost 3 bases and J lost 7; bases outside the gene matches: 4. In DNA, the CDR3 is TGTGCCAGTAGTATTCAGGGGGCTCGTGAAAAACTGTTTTTT. It yields the protein CASSIQGAREKLFF. The full variable domain, with the rest looked up from reference TRBV19 and TRBJ1-4, is DGGITQSPKYLFRKEGQNVTLSCEQNLNHDAMYWYRQDPGQGLRLIYYSQIVNDFQKGDIAEGYSVSREKKESFPLTVTSAQKNPTAFYLCASSIQGAREKLFFGSGTQLSVL.

The chain recombines TRBV7-9 with TRBJ2-2; D is perhaps TRBD1 (5 bases). Looked up from germline, CDR1 is SEHNR and CDR2 is FQNEAQ (reference sequence). The CDR3 is 15 residues long. Between the trimmed V and J ends, which lost 1 base and 7 bases, there was a span of 13 bases. The CDR3 sequence is CASSLVQGMSGELFF. Written as DNA, the CDR3 is TGTGCCAGCAGCTTAGTTCAGGGAATGAGCGGGGAGCTGTTTTTT.